One and the same sample provided the 6 T cell receptor beta chains below, sequenced in a study of cytomegalovirus exposure and HLA in healthy donors. The PCR had 60 Vbeta and 13 Jbeta primers. TCRdb's copy holds only in-frame clones and misses some; the assay was immunoSEQ multiplex PCR. This table holds 150,000 or so clones, 77% found once. Sequencing was done on a sample of PBMCs. Source of these receptors: a woman aged 25 to 45 in good health and CMV-seronegative.

The V gene is TRBV7-2, the J gene TRBJ2-3, with D unclear. Germline CDR1 and CDR2: SGHTA and FQGNSA. The CDR3 covers 14 residues. Deletions cut 2 bases from V and 4 bases from J, with 10 bases between. The CDR3: CASSLSGLADTQYF. The DNA for the CDR3 is TGTGCCAGCAGCTTAAGTGGCTTGGCAGATACGCAGTATTTT.

In its sample, this clone was seen a few times. This CDR3 reads CASTTNMGVGETQYF. The CDR3 bases are TGTGCCAGCACCACAAATATGGGAGTTGGAGAGACCCAGTACTTC. V usage is TRBV7-8 and J usage is TRBJ2-5, with D tentatively TRBD2 (5 bases). The CDR3 extends over 15 amino acids. Germline V CDR1 and CDR2: SGHVS, FQNEAQ. V was shortened by 7 bases and J by 4 bases, with 19 bases between the two germline ends.

The chain links TRBV6-1 to TRBJ2-7; 10 nucleotides align to TRBD2. Germline V CDR1 and CDR2: MNHNS, SASEGT. V lost 0 bases and J lost 3; bases outside the gene matches: 2. This CDR3 has 15 residues. CDR3 loop: CASSEAQRGGYEQYF. CDR3 DNA: TGTGCCAGCAGTGAAGCGCAGCGGGGGGGCTACGAGCAGTACTTC.

The sample holds a few counts of this clone. The chain combines TRBV4-1 with TRBJ2-1, with a tentative D call TRBD2 (5 bases). The germline V gene has CDR1 MGHRA and CDR2 YSYEKL. This CDR3 contains 15 residues. Trimming shortened V by 3 bases and J by 9 bases, and 18 bases separated the two germline ends. The CDR3 DNA follows: TGCGCCAGCAGCCAGGTGAACGGACTTCATCGTGAGCAGTTCTTC. Translating it yields CASSQVNGLHREQFF.

In its sample, this clone was seen a few times. The rearrangement uses TRBV9 and TRBJ2-3; TRBD1 matches 7 bases. The CDR3 spans 17 residues. Per germline, CDR1 SGDLS and CDR2 YYNGEE. V shed 0 bases, J shed 0 bases, and the junction held 7 bases outside the gene matches. CDR3 nucleotide sequence: TGTGCCAGCAGCGTAGGGGCAGGGGGTTTGAGCACAGATACGCAGTATTTT. It encodes CASSVGAGGLSTDTQYF.

The chain carries TRBV19 and TRBJ1-3; D is possibly TRBD1 (5 bases). The ends were cut back, 9 bases at V and 2 bases at J, with 14 bases in the middle. CDR3 length: 14 amino acids. Germline V gene data show CDR1 as LNHDA and CDR2 as SQIVND (reference sequence). The CDR3 sequence: CARETAFPGNTIYF. DNA of the CDR3: TGTGCCAGGGAGACAGCCTTCCCTGGAAACACCATATATTTT.